These T cell receptor beta chains were read from a single sample in a study of beta chain features in type 1 diabetes. Measured with immunoSEQ multiplex PCR; TCRdb has only the in-frame clones, and not every one. The table lists about 140,000 clones, 6.5% to 8.5% of them singletons. Sample: central memory CD4+ T cells from blood. Receptors were obtained from a woman aged 30 to 39 in good health. CDR3s include the opening cysteine and the closing phenylalanine or tryptophan. D genes are given only for firm matches. Not all rows give a size; the values are once, few, many and, for expanded clones, a class.

V	size	D	J	DNA	CDR3
TRBV25-1	NA	NA	TRBJ2-3	TGTGCCAGCAGTGAGCATCAACTCACAGATACGCAGTATTTT	CASSEHQLTDTQYF
TRBV18	few	TRBD1	TRBJ2-5	TGTGCCAGCTCACAACAACAGGGGAAAGAGACCCAGTACTTC	CASSQQQGKETQYF
TRBV6-1	few	NA	TRBJ2-7	TGTGCCAGCAGAGAGCGGAGCTACGAGCAGTACTTC	CASRERSYEQYF
TRBV2	many	NA	TRBJ2-3	TGTGCCAGCTTGAGGGACAACACAGATACGCAGTATTTT	CASLRDNTDTQYF
TRBV28	few	NA	TRBJ1-2	TGTGCCAGCAGTTTAACGGGGGGAGGCTACACCTTC	CASSLTGGGYTF
TRBV28	few	NA	TRBJ1-2	TGTGCCAGCCGAACGTCTCCCGCAGGGGTTGGCTACACCTTC	CASRTSPAGVGYTF
TRBV7-8	NA	TRBD2	TRBJ2-1	TGTGCCAGCAGCCCTCGGGACTACCTACTAAACAATGAGCAGTTCTTC	CASSPRDYLLNNEQFF
TRBV7-8	few	NA	TRBJ2-7	TGTGCCAGCAGCTCACCGGGGAGGAACGAGCAGTACTTC	CASSSPGRNEQYF
TRBV10-3	few	NA	TRBJ1-1	TGTGCCACCGCACAGGGCCTGAACACTGAAGCTTTCTTT	CATAQGLNTEAFF
TRBV30	NA	NA	TRBJ1-1	TGTGCCTGGAAAGTGAACAGGAACACTGAAGCTTTCTTT	CAWKVNRNTEAFF
TRBV18	few	TRBD2	TRBJ2-5	TGTGCCAGCTCACCCGAGGGACTAGCGGGAGGACAAGAGACCCAGTACTTC	CASSPEGLAGGQETQYF
TRBV4-2	NA	NA	TRBJ2-5	TGTGCCAGCAGCTTTAGTCGACTAGGGTGGGAGACCCAGTACTTC	CASSFSRLGWETQYF
TRBV6-1	few	TRBD1	TRBJ1-1	TGTGCCAGCAGTGAGGACAGGGGTCGGGCTGAAGCTTTCTTT	CASSEDRGRAEAFF
TRBV4-2	NA	TRBD1	TRBJ2-5	TGTGCCAGCAGCCAAGGGGACAGGGATCAAGAGACCCAGTACTTC	CASSQGDRDQETQYF
TRBV30	few	NA	TRBJ1-2	TGTGCCTGGAGTGGCGGGGGCGCGGGCTCCTATGGCTACACCTTC	CAWSGGGAGSYGYTF
TRBV29-1	few	TRBD1	TRBJ2-7	TGCAGCGTGACTGGGCAGGGGGCCTACGAGCAGTACTTC	CSVTGQGAYEQYF
TRBV4-2	many	NA	TRBJ2-5	TGTGCCAGCAGCCGAACTGTTTCCCCGGGAGTAAGAGAGACCCAGTACTTC	CASSRTVSPGVRETQYF
TRBV19	many	NA	TRBJ2-1	TGTGCCAGTATCGGGTCGGCTATCCCCTCCTACAATGAGCAGTTCTTC	CASIGSAIPSYNEQFF
TRBV7-2	NA	TRBD2	TRBJ2-5	TGTGCCAGCAGCTTAGCGGGACTAGGAGAGACCCAGTACTTC	CASSLAGLGETQYF
TRBV10-3	NA	TRBD2	TRBJ2-1	TGTGCCATCAGCTCGACTAGCGGGAGCTCCTACAATGAGCAGTTCTTC	CAISSTSGSSYNEQFF
TRBV5-1	NA	NA	TRBJ1-2	TGCGCCAGCAGCTTGGAGGCAGGCCCCTATGGCTACACCTTC	CASSLEAGPYGYTF
TRBV18	NA	TRBD1	TRBJ1-1	TGTGCCAGCTCACTTGACAGGGTTATGGCTTTCTTT	CASSLDRVMAFF
TRBV7-2	NA	NA	TRBJ2-3	TGTGCCAGCAGCTCCCTAGTCACAGATACGCAGTATTTT	CASSSLVTDTQYF
TRBV4-2	NA	NA	TRBJ2-1	TGTGCCAGCAGCACATCGTCCGCGGGCAATGAGCAGTTCTTC	CASSTSSAGNEQFF
TRBV6-1	few	NA	TRBJ1-5	TGTGCCAGCAGTGTACAGGACGACGGCTGGCAGCCCCAGCATTTT	CASSVQDDGWQPQHF
TRBV9	few	NA	TRBJ2-6	TGTGCCAGCAGCGTAACACAGGGCTCTGGGGCCAACGTCCTGACTTTC	CASSVTQGSGANVLTF
TRBV6-5	few	NA	TRBJ2-3	TGTGCCAGCAGTTACTCAGGGGCACGTCGCACAGATACGCAGTATTTT	CASSYSGARRTDTQYF
TRBV18	few	NA	TRBJ1-2	TGTGCCAGCTCACCAACCCCGGGGAGTCATAACTATGGCTACACCTTC	CASSPTPGSHNYGYTF
TRBV18	NA	TRBD1	TRBJ1-1	TGTGCCAGCTCACCACCGGGACAGGGTTACACTGAAGCTTTCTTT	CASSPPGQGYTEAFF
TRBV29-1	many	NA	TRBJ1-3	TGCAGCGTTGCAGGACACTTATCTGGAAACACCATATATTTT	CSVAGHLSGNTIYF
TRBV5-1	few	TRBD1	TRBJ1-2	TGCGCCAGCAGCTTGGGACAGGGGGCGCATGGCTACACCTTC	CASSLGQGAHGYTF
TRBV5-6	NA	TRBD2	TRBJ2-3	TGTGCCAGCAGCACCCATTCACTAGCGATAAGCACAGATACGCAGTATTTT	CASSTHSLAISTDTQYF
TRBV11-1	few	NA	TRBJ2-7	TGTGCCAGCAGCCAGGGGGGAAAGGTGGAGCAGTACTTC	CASSQGGKVEQYF
TRBV7-2	NA	NA	TRBJ2-3	TGTGCCAGCAGTCCTATCGACAGAGGTACGCAGTATTTT	CASSPIDRGTQYF
TRBV20-1	few	NA	TRBJ1-3	TGCAGTGCAGCGTCGGGAAACACCATATATTTT	CSAASGNTIYF
TRBV7-9	many	TRBD2	TRBJ2-1	TGTGCCAGCAGCTTAATCCGATCGACTAGCGGGACTGATGAGCAGTTCTTC	CASSLIRSTSGTDEQFF